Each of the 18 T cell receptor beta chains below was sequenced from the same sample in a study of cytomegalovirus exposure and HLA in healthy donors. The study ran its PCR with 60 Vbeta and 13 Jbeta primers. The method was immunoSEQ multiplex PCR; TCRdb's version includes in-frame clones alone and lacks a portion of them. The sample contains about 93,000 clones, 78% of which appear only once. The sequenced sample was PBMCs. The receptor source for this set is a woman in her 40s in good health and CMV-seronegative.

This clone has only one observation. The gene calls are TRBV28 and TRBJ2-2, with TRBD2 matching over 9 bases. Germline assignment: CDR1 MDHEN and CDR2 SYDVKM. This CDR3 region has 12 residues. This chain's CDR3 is CATRGGPGELFF. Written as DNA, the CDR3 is TGTGCTACGCGGGGGGGGCCCGGGGAGCTGTTTTTT.

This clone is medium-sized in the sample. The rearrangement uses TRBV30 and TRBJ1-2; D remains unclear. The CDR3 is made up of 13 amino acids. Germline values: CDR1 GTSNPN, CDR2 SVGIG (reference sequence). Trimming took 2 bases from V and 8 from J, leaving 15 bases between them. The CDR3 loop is CAWSPARYEGYTF. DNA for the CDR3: TGTGCCTGGAGTCCAGCCAGGTATGAAGGCTACACCTTC.

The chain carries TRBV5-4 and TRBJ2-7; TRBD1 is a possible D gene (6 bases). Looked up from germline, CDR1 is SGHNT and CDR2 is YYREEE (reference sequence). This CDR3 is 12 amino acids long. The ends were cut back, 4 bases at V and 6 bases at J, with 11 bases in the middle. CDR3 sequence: CASSPIGGEQYF. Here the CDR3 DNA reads TGTGCCAGCAGCCCGATAGGGGGCGAGCAGTACTTC.

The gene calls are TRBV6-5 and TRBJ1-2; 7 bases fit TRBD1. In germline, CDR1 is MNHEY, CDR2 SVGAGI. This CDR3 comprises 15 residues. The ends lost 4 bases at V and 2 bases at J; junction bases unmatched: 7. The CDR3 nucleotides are TGTGCCAGCAGTTCAATAGGGGGCTCAAACTATGGCTACACCTTC. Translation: CASSSIGGSNYGYTF.

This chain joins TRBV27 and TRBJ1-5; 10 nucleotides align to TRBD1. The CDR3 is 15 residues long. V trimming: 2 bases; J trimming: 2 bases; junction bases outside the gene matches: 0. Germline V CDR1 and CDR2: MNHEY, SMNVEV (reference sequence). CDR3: CASSLGTGGNQPQHF. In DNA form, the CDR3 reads TGTGCCAGCAGTTTAGGGACAGGGGGCAATCAGCCCCAGCATTTT.

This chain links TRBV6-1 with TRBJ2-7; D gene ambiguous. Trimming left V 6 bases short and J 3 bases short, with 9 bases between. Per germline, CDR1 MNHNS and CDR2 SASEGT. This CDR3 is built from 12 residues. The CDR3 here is CASRANYYEQYF. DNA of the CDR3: TGTGCCAGCAGAGCCAACTACTACGAGCAGTACTTC.

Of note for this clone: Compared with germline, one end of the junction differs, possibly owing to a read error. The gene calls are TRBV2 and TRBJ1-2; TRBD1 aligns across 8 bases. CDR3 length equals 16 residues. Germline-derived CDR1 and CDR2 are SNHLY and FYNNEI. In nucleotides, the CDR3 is TGTGCCAGCAGTTGGACAGGGTCCCCTACTAACTATGGCTACCCCTTC. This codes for CASSWTGSPTNYGYPF. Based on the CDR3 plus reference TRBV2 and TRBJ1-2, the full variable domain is EPEVTQTPSHQVTQMGQEVILRCVPISNHLYFYWYRQILGQKVEFLVSFYNNEISEKSEIFDDQFSVERPDGSNFTLKIRSTKLEDSAMYFCASSWTGSPTNYGYPFGSGTRLTVV.

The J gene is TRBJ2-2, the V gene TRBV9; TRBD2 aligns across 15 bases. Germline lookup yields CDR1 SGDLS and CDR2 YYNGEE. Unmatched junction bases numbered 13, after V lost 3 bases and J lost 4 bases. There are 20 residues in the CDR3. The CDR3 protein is CASSGGWTSGGDTSTGELFF. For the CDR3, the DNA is TGTGCCAGCAGCGGAGGTTGGACTAGCGGGGGGGATACGAGCACCGGGGAGCTGTTTTTT.

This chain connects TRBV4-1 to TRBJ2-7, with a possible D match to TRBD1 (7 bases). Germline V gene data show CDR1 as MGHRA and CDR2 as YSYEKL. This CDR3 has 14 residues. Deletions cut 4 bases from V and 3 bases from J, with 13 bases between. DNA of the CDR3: TGCGCCAGCAGCCCGACAGGGAGGATCTACGAGCAGTACTTC. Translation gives CASSPTGRIYEQYF.

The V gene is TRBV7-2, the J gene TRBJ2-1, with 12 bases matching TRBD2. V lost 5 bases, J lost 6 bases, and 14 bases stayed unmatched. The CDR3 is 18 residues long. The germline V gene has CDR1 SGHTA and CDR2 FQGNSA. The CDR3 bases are TGTGCCAGCAGCCCGAAGCGATGGACTAGCGGGGCACGCAATGAGCAGTTCTTC. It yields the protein CASSPKRWTSGARNEQFF.

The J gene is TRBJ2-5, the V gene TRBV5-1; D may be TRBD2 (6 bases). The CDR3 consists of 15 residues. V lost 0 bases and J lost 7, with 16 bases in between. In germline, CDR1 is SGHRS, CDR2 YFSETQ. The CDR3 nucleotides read TGCGCCAGCAGCTTGGAGGTGGGGACTCCGGGGACCCAGTACTTC. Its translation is CASSLEVGTPGTQYF.

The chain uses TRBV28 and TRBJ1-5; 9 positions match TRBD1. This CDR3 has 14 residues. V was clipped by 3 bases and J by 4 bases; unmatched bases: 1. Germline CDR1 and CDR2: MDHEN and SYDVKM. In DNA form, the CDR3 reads TGTGCCAGCAGTTTTGGGACAGGGAATCAGCCCCAGCATTTT. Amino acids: CASSFGTGNQPQHF. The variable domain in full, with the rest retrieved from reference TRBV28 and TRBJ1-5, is DVKVTQSSRYLVKRTGEKVFLECVQDMDHENMFWYRQDPGLGLRLIYFSYDVKMKEKGDIPEGYSVSREKKERFSLILESASTNQTSMYLCASSFGTGNQPQHFGDGTRLSIL.

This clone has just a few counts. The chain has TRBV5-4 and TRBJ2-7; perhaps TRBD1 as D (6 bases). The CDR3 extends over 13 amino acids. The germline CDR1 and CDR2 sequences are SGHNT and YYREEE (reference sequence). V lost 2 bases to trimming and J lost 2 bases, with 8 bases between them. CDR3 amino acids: CASSFNRAYEQYF. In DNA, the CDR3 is TGTGCCAGCAGCTTTAACAGGGCCTACGAGCAGTACTTC.

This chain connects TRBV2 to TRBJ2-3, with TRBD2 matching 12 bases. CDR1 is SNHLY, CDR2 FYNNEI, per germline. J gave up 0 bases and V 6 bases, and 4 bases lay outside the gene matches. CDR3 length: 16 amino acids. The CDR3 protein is CASSPGTSGSTDTQYF. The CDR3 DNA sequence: TGTGCCAGCAGCCCCGGGACTAGCGGGAGCACAGATACGCAGTATTTT.

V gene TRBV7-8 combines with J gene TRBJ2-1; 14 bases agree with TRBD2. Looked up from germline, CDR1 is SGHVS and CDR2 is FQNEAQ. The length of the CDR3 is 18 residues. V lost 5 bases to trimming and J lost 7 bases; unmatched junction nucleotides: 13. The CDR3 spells CASSRGGTSGRTRNEQFF. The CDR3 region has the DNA TGTGCCAGCAGCCGCGGAGGGACTAGCGGGAGAACGAGGAATGAGCAGTTCTTC.

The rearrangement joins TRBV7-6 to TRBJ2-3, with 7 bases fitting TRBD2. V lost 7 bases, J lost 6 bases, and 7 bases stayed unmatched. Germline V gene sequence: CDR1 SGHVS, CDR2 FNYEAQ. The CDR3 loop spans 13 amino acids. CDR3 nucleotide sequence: TGTGCCAGCACCGGGGGGTCAGGGGATACGCAGTATTTT. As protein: CASTGGSGDTQYF.

CDR3 amino acids: CASSYSGIAGEGEQFF. DNA for the CDR3: TGTGCCAGCAGTTACTCGGGGATAGCGGGAGAGGGTGAGCAGTTCTTC. The chain has TRBV6-5 and TRBJ2-1; 9 positions agree with TRBD2. Germline CDR1 and CDR2: MNHEY and SVGAGI. Trimming at V came to 0 bases and at J to 9 bases, leaving 9 bases not matched to a gene. This CDR3 region has 16 residues.

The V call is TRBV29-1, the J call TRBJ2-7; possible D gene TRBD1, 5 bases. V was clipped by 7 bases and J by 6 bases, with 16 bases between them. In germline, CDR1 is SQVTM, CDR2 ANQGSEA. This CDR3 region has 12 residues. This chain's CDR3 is CSGGRLGREQYF. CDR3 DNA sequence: TGCAGCGGGGGCAGATTGGGCCGCGAGCAGTACTTC.